The clone carrying this TCR beta chain was found once. Its specificity is not known. Healthy individuals who donated bone marrow served as the donors. Donors showed nominal health when sampled, although they likely had unrecorded immune exposures. This record comes from a study of cytomegalovirus exposure and HLA in healthy donors. General observations from the study: In a later analysis, several top co-occurrence clusters appeared linked to parvovirus B19, influenza, CMV and Epstein-Barr virus.

Primers: 60 Vbeta forward and 13 Jbeta reverse. The protocol was immunoSEQ multiplex PCR, while the TCRdb copy is restricted to in-frame clones and leaves out a portion. This table holds under 200,000 clones, about 80% found once. V lost 1 base to trimming and J lost 6 bases; unmatched junction nucleotides: 1. The CDR3 covers 14 residues. Germline V gene data show CDR1 as SGHNT and CDR2 as YYREEE (reference sequence). The receptor comes from a man aged 60 to 69 in good health and CMV-seronegative. Sequenced sample: PBMCs. The rearrangement links TRBV5-4 to TRBJ1-4, with 9 bases fitting TRBD1. CDR3 nucleotides: TGTGCCAGCAGCTTGTGGGACAGGGATGAAAAACTGTTTTTT. This sequence encodes CASSLWDRDEKLFF.